Here is one T cell receptor (beta chain) with its context. Its target is not known. At one end the junction does not follow the germline gene, possibly because of a read error. TCRdb re-analysed the PCR reads in MiXCR, keeping a single row per CDR3 protein. Of approximately 15,000 distinct CDR3 sequences in the sample, roughly 60% were seen once. The sample originates from a study of esophageal squamous cell carcinoma under preoperative chemotherapy. Study-wide points: Clonal contraction, more than amplification, hit abundant clones after paclitaxel-nedaplatin. Chemotherapy was followed by significantly higher TCR diversity in peripheral T cells only, not tumor-infiltrating lymphocytes.

Time point described: before preoperative PTX-NDP chemotherapy. This sequence originates from a human donor with esophageal squamous cell carcinoma. The donor label of this sample is uncertain. This sample was taken from a patient given preoperative chemotherapy.

CDR3 coding DNA: TGTGGCGGCGCGGGGGGGGGGGACAAAAACATGCAGTACTTC. It yields the protein CGGAGGGDKNMQYF. This sequence joins TRBV10-3 and TRBJ2-4; 9 nucleotides align to TRBD2. Per germline, CDR1 ENHRY and CDR2 SYGVKD. This CDR3 is 14 amino acids long.